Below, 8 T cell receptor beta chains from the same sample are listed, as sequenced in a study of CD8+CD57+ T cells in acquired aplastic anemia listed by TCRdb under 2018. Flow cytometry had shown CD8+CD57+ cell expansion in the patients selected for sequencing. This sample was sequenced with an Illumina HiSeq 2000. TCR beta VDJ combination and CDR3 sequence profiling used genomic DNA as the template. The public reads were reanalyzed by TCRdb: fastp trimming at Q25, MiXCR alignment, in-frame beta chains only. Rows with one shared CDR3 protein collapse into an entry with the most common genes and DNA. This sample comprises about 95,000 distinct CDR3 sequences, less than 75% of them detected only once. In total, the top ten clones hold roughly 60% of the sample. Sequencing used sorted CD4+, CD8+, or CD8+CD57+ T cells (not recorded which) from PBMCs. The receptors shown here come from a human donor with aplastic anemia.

In DNA form, the CDR3 reads TGCAGCGTTGTACCCCGGACAGGGGCGAACACTGAAGCTTTCTTT. Amino acid sequence: CSVVPRTGANTEAFF. This chain joins TRBV29-1 and TRBJ1-1; the match to TRBD1 covers 9 bases. The CDR3 spans 15 residues. Per germline, CDR1 SQVTM and CDR2 ANQGSEA. J lost 1 base, V lost 4 bases, and 7 bases had no gene match.

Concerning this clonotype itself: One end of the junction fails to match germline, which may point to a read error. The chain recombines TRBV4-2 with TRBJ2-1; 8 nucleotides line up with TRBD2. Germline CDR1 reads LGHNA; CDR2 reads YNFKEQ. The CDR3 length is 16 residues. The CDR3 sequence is CASNQVGLADYNEQFF. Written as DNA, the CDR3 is TGTGCCAGCAACCAAGTCGGACTAGCTGATTACAATGAGCAGTTCTTC.

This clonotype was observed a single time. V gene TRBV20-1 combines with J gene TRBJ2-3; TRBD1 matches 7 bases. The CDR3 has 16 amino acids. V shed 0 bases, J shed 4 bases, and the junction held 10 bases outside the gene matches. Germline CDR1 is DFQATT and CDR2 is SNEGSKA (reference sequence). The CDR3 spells CSARDRPGGSSDTQYF. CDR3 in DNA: TGCAGTGCTAGAGATCGTCCAGGGGGATCGTCAGATACGCAGTATTTT.

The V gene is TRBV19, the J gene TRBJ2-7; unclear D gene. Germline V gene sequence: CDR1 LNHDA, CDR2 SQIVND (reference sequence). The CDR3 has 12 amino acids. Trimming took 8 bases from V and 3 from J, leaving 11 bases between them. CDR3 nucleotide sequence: TGTGCCAGTGGGCGTGGGGACTACGAGCAGTACTTC. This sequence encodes CASGRGDYEQYF.

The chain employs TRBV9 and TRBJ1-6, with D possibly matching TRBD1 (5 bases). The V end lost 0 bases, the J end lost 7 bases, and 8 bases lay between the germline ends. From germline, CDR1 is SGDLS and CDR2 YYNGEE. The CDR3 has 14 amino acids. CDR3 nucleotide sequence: TGTGCCAGCAGCGTAGTAGGGGTAAATTCACCCCTCCACTTT. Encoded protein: CASSVVGVNSPLHF.

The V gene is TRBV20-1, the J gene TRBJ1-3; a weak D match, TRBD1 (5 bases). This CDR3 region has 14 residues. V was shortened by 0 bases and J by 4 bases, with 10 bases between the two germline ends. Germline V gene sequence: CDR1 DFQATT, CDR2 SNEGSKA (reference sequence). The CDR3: CSARDTQGGNTIYF. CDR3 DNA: TGCAGTGCTAGAGATACCCAGGGAGGAAACACCATATATTTT.

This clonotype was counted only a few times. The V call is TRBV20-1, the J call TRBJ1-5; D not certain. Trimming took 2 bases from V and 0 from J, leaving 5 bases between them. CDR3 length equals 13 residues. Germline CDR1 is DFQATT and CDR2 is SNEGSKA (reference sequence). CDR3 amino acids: CSARLDSNQPQHF. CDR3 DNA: TGCAGTGCTAGACTGGATAGCAATCAGCCCCAGCATTTT.

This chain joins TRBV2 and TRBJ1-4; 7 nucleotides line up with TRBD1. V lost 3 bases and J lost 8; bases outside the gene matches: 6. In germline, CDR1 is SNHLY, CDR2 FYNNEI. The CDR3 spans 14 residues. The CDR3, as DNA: TGTGCCAGCAGTGACCCAGGGGGAGGAGAAAAACTGTTTTTT. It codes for CASSDPGGGEKLFF.